This T cell receptor (beta chain) appears in the sequencing data of a study of CD4 T cells in relation to SARS-CoV-2 and coronaviruses. Broader study findings: The cross-reactivity analysis covered only spike protein, not other viral proteins.

Naive and memory CD4+ T cells came from enriched cryopreserved PBMCs. A remark on this clone: Its antigen is not known.

Using immunoSEQ multiplex PCR, the repertoire was profiled, and TCRdb retains in-frame clones only, with some absent. Counted here are about 40,000 clones, roughly 83% occurring once; the ten biggest clones make up 6% to 8.5%. The CDR3 covers 14 residues. V dropped 2 bases and J dropped 8; count of bases not matched to a gene: 4. Germline V CDR1 and CDR2: LNHNV, YYDKDF (reference sequence). The V call is TRBV15, the J call TRBJ1-4; TRBD1 matches 8 bases. The receptor's source is an adult with COVID-19. The sequencing sample was made of naive CD4+ T cells from PBMCs, cultured in vitro. This sample's subset: naive CD4+ T cells isolated by negative enrichment. The DNA of the CDR3 is TGTGCCACCAGCAGACAGGGGGCAAGGGAAAAACTGTTTTTT. Its protein is CATSRQGAREKLFF.